What follows are 25 T cell receptor beta chains derived from one specimen sequenced in a study of T-cell reconstitution after alpha-beta-depleted transplantation in children (dated by TCRdb to the mid-2010s). The protocol used for the library was PCR. This sample was sequenced with an Illumina HiSeq 2500. Molecular barcoding was employed in the preparation of TCR libraries, with unique molecular identifiers being used to normalize TCRbeta repertoire quantification. TCRdb trimmed the raw reads at Q25, called clones with MiXCR and kept productive beta chains. Identical CDR3 proteins give one entry, which carries the most common genes and DNA. Here the sample has around 380,000 distinct CDR3 sequences; about a tenth occur a single time. Of the sample, roughly 5.5% is held by the ten largest clones. The sample here was PBMCs from the stem cell graft donor, taken from the stem cell graft. The receptor set was obtained from a human donor who donated a stem cell graft to a child with acute myeloid leukemia.

The rearrangement links TRBV7-9 to TRBJ1-1; D call uncertain. The CDR3 has 13 residues. From germline, CDR1 is SEHNR and CDR2 FQNEAQ (reference sequence). Trimming left V 0 bases short and J 4 bases short, with 6 bases between. The CDR3 here is CASSLAYGTEAFF. DNA of the CDR3: TGTGCCAGCAGCTTAGCGTACGGCACTGAAGCTTTCTTT. The variable domain in full, with the rest retrieved from reference TRBV7-9 and TRBJ1-1, is DTGVSQNPRHKITKRGQNVTFRCDPISEHNRLYWYRQTLGQGPEFLTYFQNEAQLEKSRLLSDRFSAERPKGSFSTLEIQRTEQGDSAMYLCASSLAYGTEAFFGQGTRLTVV.

The sample holds a few counts of this clonotype. This chain links TRBV6-5 with TRBJ2-3, with 9 bases matching TRBD2. Germline assignment: CDR1 MNHEY and CDR2 SVGAGI. V shed 2 bases, J shed 5 bases, and the junction held 8 bases outside the gene matches. This CDR3 spans 16 amino acids. DNA for the CDR3: TGTGCCAGCAGTTACATTGTAGCGGGAGATGTAGATACGCAGTATTTT. Protein sequence: CASSYIVAGDVDTQYF.

This rearrangement joins TRBV3-1 to TRBJ2-5; the match to TRBD2 covers 7 bases. The CDR3 covers 16 residues. Unmatched junction bases numbered 9, after V lost 0 bases and J lost 5 bases. Germline CDR1 LGHDT, CDR2 YNNKEL (reference sequence). The CDR3 spells CASSQDSVTSWETQYF. The CDR3 DNA reads TGTGCCAGCAGCCAAGATTCCGTGACTAGCTGGGAGACCCAGTACTTC.

The chain carries TRBV7-2 and TRBJ2-1, with 7 bases identical to TRBD2. CDR1 is SGHTA, CDR2 FQGNSA, per germline. The CDR3 loop spans 14 amino acids. J was trimmed by 9 bases and V by 5 bases; bases with no gene match: 10. CDR3 DNA sequence: TGTGCCAGCAGCCCGCGGTCGGGGACTACTGAGCAGTTCTTC. Translating it yields CASSPRSGTTEQFF.

This clonotype was observed at least ten times. The chain couples TRBV29-1 to TRBJ2-1, with TRBD2 matching over 9 bases. The germline V gene encodes CDR1 SQVTM and CDR2 ANQGSEA. The CDR3 has 14 amino acids. The V gene end was trimmed by 7 bases and the J gene end by 8 bases; junction bases not matched to a gene: 12. CDR3 bases: TGCAGCGCCCGCGGGGGGGCCGAAGTCGATGAGCAGTTCTTC. Its translation is CSARGGAEVDEQFF.

The table lists this clonotype with a few counts. A junction boundary mismatches the germline segment, possibly from a read error. The genes are TRBV6-6 and TRBJ2-1; D is uncertain. The CDR3 consists of 13 residues. Germline V lookup: CDR1 MNHNY, CDR2 SVGAGI (reference sequence). The CDR3 DNA follows: TGTGCTAGCAGCCGTCTTTTGGACAATGAGCAGTTCTTC. This encodes CASSRLLDNEQFF.

This chain connects TRBV25-1 to TRBJ2-5; D is uncertain. CDR3 size: 16 residues. Germline-derived CDR1 and CDR2 are MGHDK and SYGVNS. V lost 8 bases and J 4 bases, leaving 23 bases between the germline ends. The CDR3 DNA reads TGTGCCAGCTCAGACGCTGGCAGGCCGTTTAGAGAGACCCAGTACTTC. Encoded protein: CASSDAGRPFRETQYF.

This clonotype has ten or more counts. This chain links TRBV5-1 with TRBJ1-1; D ambiguous. With 0 bases removed from V and 2 bases from J, the gap between germline ends came to 8 bases. This CDR3 region has 14 residues. The germline gives CDR1 SGHRS, CDR2 YFSETQ. The CDR3 is CASSLDTRNTEAFF. CDR3 sequence (DNA): TGCGCCAGCAGCTTGGACACAAGAAACACTGAAGCTTTCTTT.

This clonotype has a count of ten or more. J is TRBJ1-2 and V is TRBV5-1; D is unclear. The V end was cut by 5 bases, the J end by 0 bases, with 8 bases between. Germline-derived CDR1 and CDR2 are SGHRS and YFSETQ. The length of the CDR3 is 13 residues. CDR3 residues: CASSPDANYGYTF. The CDR3 DNA reads TGCGCCAGCAGTCCGGACGCTAACTATGGCTACACCTTC.

This clonotype was picked up many times. The chain has TRBV10-2 and TRBJ2-3, with 10 nucleotides matching TRBD2. With 5 bases clipped from V and 2 bases from J, the junction kept 4 bases outside the gene matches. The CDR3 extends over 15 amino acids. Germline V gene lookup returns CDR1 WSHSY and CDR2 SAAADI. The CDR3 region is CASSRTSGDTDTQYF. CDR3 DNA: TGCGCCAGCAGTCGGACTAGCGGAGACACAGATACGCAGTATTTT.

This clonotype has at least ten counts. This rearrangement joins TRBV7-2 to TRBJ1-6; the match to TRBD1 covers 7 bases. V shed 1 base and J 10 bases; nucleotides not matched to a gene: 7. Germline-derived CDR1 and CDR2 are SGHTA and FQGNSA. The length of the CDR3 is 15 residues. CDR3 nucleotides: TGTGCCAGCAGCTTAGTTACAGGGGAGGGGTCACCCCTCCACTTT. It is translated as CASSLVTGEGSPLHF.

This clonotype has a handful of counts. The chain employs TRBV29-1 and TRBJ1-2, with D possibly TRBD1 on 6 matching bases. The germline gives CDR1 SQVTM, CDR2 ANQGSEA. V was pared by 4 bases and J by 8 bases, with 14 bases between. This CDR3 has 12 amino acids. CDR3 sequence: CSVGQALGGYTF. CDR3 bases: TGCAGCGTTGGACAGGCTTTAGGAGGCTACACCTTC.

This clonotype has at least ten counts. The V gene is TRBV29-1, the J gene TRBJ1-2; the D is unclear. Per germline, CDR1 SQVTM and CDR2 ANQGSEA. The CDR3 totals 11 residues. V was pared by 6 bases and J by 7 bases, with 12 bases between. The DNA for the CDR3 is TGCAGCGTCGAGACGGGAACTGGCTACACCTTC. This codes for CSVETGTGYTF. The full variable domain, its missing parts supplied by reference TRBV29-1 and TRBJ1-2, is SAVISQKPSRDICQRGTSLTIQCQVDSQVTMMFWYRQQPGQSLTLIATANQGSEATYESGFVIDKFPISRPNLTFSTLTVSNMSPEDSSIYLCSVETGTGYTFGSGTRLTVV.

This chain uses TRBV12-3 or TRBV12-4 with TRBJ2-3; D is perhaps TRBD1 (5 bases). This CDR3 has 16 residues. V lost 6 bases to trimming and J lost 4 bases, with 20 bases between them. CDR3 bases: TGTGCCAGCAGCTCCCCCGCCTCAGGGTATTCAGATACGCAGTATTTT. Protein sequence: CASSSPASGYSDTQYF.

Details on this clonotype: Without the conserved terminal phenylalanine or tryptophan, this CDR3 likely stems from a read error. The V call is TRBV12-5, the J call TRBJ1-1; D might be TRBD1 (6 bases). Germline V gives CDR1 LGHNT, CDR2 FRNRAP. The CDR3 loop spans 15 amino acids. V lost 5 bases to trimming and J lost 0 bases, with 13 bases between them. CDR3 loop: CASGHRDMMNTEAFS. The CDR3 DNA is TGTGCTAGTGGTCACCGGGACATGATGAACACTGAAGCTTTCTCT.

The chain employs TRBV12-3 or TRBV12-4 and TRBJ2-4, with D hard to call. V lost 7 bases and J lost 10, with 20 bases in between. The CDR3 length is 14 residues. The CDR3 loop is CASNGLSDGDIQYF. The CDR3 region has the DNA TGTGCCAGCAATGGCCTCTCGGACGGCGATATTCAGTACTTC.

The chain combines TRBV7-6 with TRBJ2-7; TRBD1 matches 7 bases. The germline V gene has CDR1 SGHVS and CDR2 FNYEAQ. The junction had 7 bases not matched to a gene; V was cut back by 5 bases and J by 3 bases. The length of the CDR3 is 14 residues. The DNA for the CDR3 is TGTGCCAGCAGCCCTCAGGGACAGAACTACGAGCAGTACTTC. Translating it yields CASSPQGQNYEQYF.

This clonotype came up a few times. The chain uses TRBV15 and TRBJ2-5; no clear D. V was shortened by 5 bases and J by 10 bases, with 17 bases between the two germline ends. This CDR3 is built from 13 residues. Germline CDR1 is LNHNV and CDR2 is YYDKDF (reference sequence). This CDR3 reads CATSPPGRWDQYF. The CDR3 DNA sequence: TGTGCCACCAGCCCACCCGGACGATGGGACCAGTACTTC.

The chain has TRBV25-1 and TRBJ1-4; TRBD1 might be the D (5 bases). This CDR3 is 16 amino acids long. Trimming stripped 5 bases from V and 5 bases from J, with 18 bases between. CDR1 and CDR2 from the germline V gene are MGHDK and SYGVNS. In DNA form, the CDR3 reads TGTGCCAGCAGTTTAGGGGCGCTTATATCCAATGAAAAACTGTTTTTT. Translated: CASSLGALISNEKLFF.

This clonotype has only a few counts. The chain carries TRBV3-1 and TRBJ2-2; 10 nucleotides line up with TRBD1. The length of the CDR3 is 19 residues. The junction had 16 bases not matched to a gene; V was cut back by 5 bases and J by 4 bases. Germline V CDR1 and CDR2: LGHDT, YNNKEL (reference sequence). The CDR3 bases are TGTGCCAGCAGCAATTTTTTTAACCGGGACAGGGGAGGCACCGGGGAGCTGTTTTTT. Its translation: CASSNFFNRDRGGTGELFF. Complete variable domain (other parts from reference TRBV3-1 and TRBJ2-2): DTAVSQTPKYLVTQMGNDKSIKCEQNLGHDTMYWYKQDSKKFLKIMFSYNNKELIINETVPNRFSPKSPDKAHLNLHINSLELGDSAVYFCASSNFFNRDRGGTGELFFGEGSRLTVL.

The V and J genes are TRBV2 and TRBJ2-3; 15 bases match TRBD2. CDR3 length equals 15 residues. The germline gives CDR1 SNHLY, CDR2 FYNNEI. The trim removed 9 bases at V and 4 bases at J, leaving 5 bases unmatched. The CDR3 DNA follows: TGTGCCAGTAGGACTAGCGGGGGGGCGGCAGATACGCAGTATTTT. Amino acids: CASRTSGGAADTQYF.

This clonotype was seen ten or more times. The chain carries TRBV20-1 and TRBJ2-6, with D possibly TRBD1 on 6 matching bases. The CDR3 length is 14 residues. Trimming took 5 bases from V and 1 from J, leaving 9 bases between them. Germline V CDR1 and CDR2: DFQATT, SNEGSKA (reference sequence). CDR3 residues: CSAPRGSGANVLTF. The CDR3 coding sequence is TGCAGTGCTCCCAGGGGTTCTGGGGCCAACGTCCTGACTTTC.

This clonotype has a handful of counts. The chain links TRBV10-3 to TRBJ1-2; TRBD1 matches 9 bases. Germline V gene data show CDR1 as ENHRY and CDR2 as SYGVKD. The CDR3 has 13 amino acids. Trimming took 10 bases from V and 2 from J; bases not matched to a gene: 5. The CDR3 reads CATMGQGNYGYTF. The DNA of the CDR3 is TGTGCCACGATGGGACAGGGAAACTATGGCTACACCTTC.

This clonotype was counted a few times. The chain has TRBV4-3 and TRBJ2-7; D might be TRBD1 or TRBD2, each matching 5 bases. Germline V lookup: CDR1 LGHNA, CDR2 YSLEER. The V and J ends lost 4 bases and 2 bases respectively, with 12 bases between them. The CDR3 runs 14 residues. In DNA form, the CDR3 reads TGCGCCAGCAGCCCCGGAAGGGGAGCCTACGAGCAGTACTTC. Amino acid sequence: CASSPGRGAYEQYF.

This clonotype was observed at least ten times. V and J are TRBV4-1 and TRBJ2-5; D gene uncertain. V dropped 1 base and J dropped 4 bases, with 13 bases sitting between them. The V gene's germline CDR1 is MGHRA and CDR2 YSYEKL. The CDR3 contains 15 residues. The CDR3 protein is CASSQGGRSTETQYF. The CDR3 DNA sequence: TGCGCCAGCAGCCAAGGAGGACGGTCGACAGAGACCCAGTACTTC.